This TCR beta chain was sequenced for a study of T cell changes during pregnancy in multiple sclerosis. Sequencing used immunoSEQ multiplex PCR; TCRdb keeps in-frame clones, though not all of them. The sample comprises under 120,000 clones, roughly nine tenths of which are singletons, and about 3.2% rests with the top ten. From germline, CDR1 is SGHAT and CDR2 FQDESV (reference sequence). Trimming took 5 bases from V and 6 from J; bases not matched to a gene: 12. The CDR3 extends over 16 amino acids. Specimen: peripheral blood, collected after pregnancy. The receptor's source is a female donor with multiple sclerosis, enrolled in a pregnancy study. The chain has TRBV11-1 and TRBJ1-2; TRBD1 aligns across 10 bases. The CDR3: CASSPGTGDVPHGYTF. As DNA, the CDR3 is TGTGCCAGCAGCCCCGGGACAGGGGACGTCCCACATGGCTACACCTTC.